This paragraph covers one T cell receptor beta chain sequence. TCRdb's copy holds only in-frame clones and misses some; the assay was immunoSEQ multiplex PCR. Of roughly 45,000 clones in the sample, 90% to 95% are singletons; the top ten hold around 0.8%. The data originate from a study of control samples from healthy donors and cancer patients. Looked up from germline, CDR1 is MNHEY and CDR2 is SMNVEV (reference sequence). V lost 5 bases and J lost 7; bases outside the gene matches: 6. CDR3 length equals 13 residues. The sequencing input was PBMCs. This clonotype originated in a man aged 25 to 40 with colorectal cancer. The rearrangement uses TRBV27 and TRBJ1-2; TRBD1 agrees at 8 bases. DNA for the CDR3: TGTGCCAGCAGTGGGCGGACAGGGTCTGGCTACACCTTC. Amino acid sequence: CASSGRTGSGYTF.